This T cell receptor beta chain was retrieved from a study of T cell responses to AZD1222 COVID-19 vaccine. V shed 4 bases, J shed 8 bases, and the junction held 9 bases outside the gene matches. The CDR3 runs to 16 residues. CDR1 and CDR2 from the germline V gene are SGHKS and YYEKEE (reference sequence). Study conclusions and caveats: Two AZD1222 administrations were followed by greater Spike-specific TCR breadth and depth. The study sampled repertoires only after the peak T cell response. Clonal diversity may have been underestimated in mostly white British donors.

On this clone itself: Antigen: not known.

Sequenced by immunoSEQ multiplex PCR; TCRdb stores in-frame clones only, minus some. Of 150,000 or so clones listed, 80% to 85% are singletons. The chain uses TRBV5-5 and TRBJ1-4, with 12 bases aligning to TRBD1. The receptor was isolated from an adult in good health. The sequencing here drew on peripheral blood, taken on day 0 of MenACWY control vaccination. CDR3 bases: TGTGCCAGCAGCCTGACCACCGGGACAGGGGGCGAAAAACTGTTTTTT. Protein sequence: CASSLTTGTGGEKLFF.